These T cell receptor beta chains were read from a single sample in a study of shared clonotypes between healthy human individuals. TCRdb's copy holds only in-frame clones and misses some; the assay was immunoSEQ multiplex PCR. The sample has roughly 650,000 clones; about 97% are singletons. The specimen sequenced was naive CD4+ T cells sorted from blood. The source is a woman aged 30 to 39 in good health. Both conserved end residues are part of each CDR3. D genes are given only for firm matches.

d_call j_call v_call cdr3_nt cdr3_aa
TRBD1 TRBJ1-4 TRBV19 TGTGCCAGTAGTACCCCCTCAGGGGGCAGCCGTCCGGGGGAAAAACTGTTTTTT CASSTPSGGSRPGEKLFF
TRBD2 TRBJ2-7 TRBV28 TGTGCCAGCAGCCAAACTAGCGGGAGTGTAAGAGAGCAGTACTTC CASSQTSGSVREQYF
TRBD2 TRBJ2-7 TRBV5-1 TGCGCCAGCAGCTTGGGTGCGGGAGTAGACTACGAGCAGTACTTC CASSLGAGVDYEQYF
- TRBJ2-7 TRBV5-1 TGCGCCAGCAGGGGACACTTTTTGTACGAGCAGTACTTC CASRGHFLYEQYF
- TRBJ2-1 TRBV10-1 TGCGCCAGCAGTGAAAGGACAGACAATGAGCAGTTCTTC CASSERTDNEQFF
- TRBJ1-1 TRBV18 TGTGCCAGCTCACCACGAGACAAGAACACTGAAGCTTTCTTT CASSPRDKNTEAFF
- TRBJ2-5 TRBV5-1 TGCGCCAGCAGCTTGGGGGCAGGGAAGGAGACCCAGTACTTC CASSLGAGKETQYF
- TRBJ1-2 TRBV6-1 TGTGCCAGCAGTGTAAGGACAAGCTATGGCTACACCTTC CASSVRTSYGYTF
- TRBJ2-1 TRBV29-1 TGCAGCGTTGGTCGGGCAGGGGACTACAATGAGCAGTTCTTC CSVGRAGDYNEQFF
- TRBJ2-3 TRBV28 TGTGCCAGCAGCCTGGGGGGGCCGGGAGATACGCAGTATTTT CASSLGGPGDTQYF